The entry that follows covers one T cell receptor beta chain sequence. The entry originates in a study of blood T cell repertoires in COVID-19. On the study more broadly: T cells, B-cell-depleted T cells, or PBMCs provided the cDNA or gDNA that served as material.

The germline V gene encodes CDR1 SGHTA and CDR2 FQGNSA. The CDR3 has 16 residues. V was clipped by 7 bases and J by 1 base, with 16 bases between them. Data came from immunoSEQ multiplex PCR; TCRdb stores just in-frame clones and leaves some out. The table lists about 60,000 clones, roughly three quarters of them singletons. The chain is built from TRBV7-2 and TRBJ2-2, with D perhaps TRBD2 (5 bases). The sequence came from a woman of 80 years or more with acute or convalescent COVID-19. Sequenced sample: peripheral blood. The CDR3 here is CASTLAAGGNTGELFF. CDR3 DNA: TGTGCCAGCACCCTAGCTGCCGGCGGGAACACCGGGGAGCTGTTTTTT.